This TCR beta chain came from a study of T cell responses to AZD1222 COVID-19 vaccine. Overall study results and limits: Only 5 to 7 AZD1222 recipients tested seropositive at baseline. Repertoires in all cases were sampled only once the peak T cell response had passed. At 160-218 and 743-854, vaccine-associated CD4 TCRs were dominant, and they spanned spike. White British ancestry dominated among donors, who included more females, and clonal diversity was possibly underestimated.

With 5 bases clipped from V and 9 bases from J, the junction kept 7 bases outside the gene matches. The CDR3 contains 13 residues. Per germline, CDR1 KGHSH and CDR2 LQKENI. As concerns this clone: The antigen remains undetermined.

The data were produced by immunoSEQ multiplex PCR, yet TCRdb's version contains in-frame clones alone and is incomplete. The sample yields approximately 120,000 clones, roughly nine tenths seen once. The sequence was obtained from an adult who received the AZD1222 COVID-19 vaccine. This chain links TRBV18 with TRBJ2-1; 7 nucleotides line up with TRBD2. Material: peripheral blood, obtained 28 days after the second AZD1222 dose. This CDR3 reads CASSGGASGEQFF. The CDR3 region has the DNA TGTGCCAGCTCAGGCGGAGCTAGCGGTGAGCAGTTCTTC.